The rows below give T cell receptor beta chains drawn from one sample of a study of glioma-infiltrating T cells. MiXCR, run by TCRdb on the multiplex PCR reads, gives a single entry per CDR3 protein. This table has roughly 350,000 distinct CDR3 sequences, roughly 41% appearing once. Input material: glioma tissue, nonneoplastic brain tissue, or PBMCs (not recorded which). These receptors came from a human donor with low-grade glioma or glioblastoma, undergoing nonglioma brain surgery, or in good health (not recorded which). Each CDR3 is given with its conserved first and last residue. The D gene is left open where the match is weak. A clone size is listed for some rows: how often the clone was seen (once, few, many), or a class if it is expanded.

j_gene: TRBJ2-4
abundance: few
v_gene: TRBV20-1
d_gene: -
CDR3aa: CSAPGVTLAKNIQYF
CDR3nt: TGCAGTGCTCCCGGGGTGACCCTAGCCAAAAACATTCAGTACTTC

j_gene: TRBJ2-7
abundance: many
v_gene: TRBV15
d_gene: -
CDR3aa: CATSLPARDEQYF
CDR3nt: TGTGCCACCAGCCTCCCCGCCAGGGACGAGCAGTACTTC

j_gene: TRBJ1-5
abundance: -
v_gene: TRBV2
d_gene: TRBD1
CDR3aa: CASRMGRGAWNQPQHF
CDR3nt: TGTGCCAGCAGAATGGGCAGGGGGGCATGGAATCAGCCCCAGCATTTT

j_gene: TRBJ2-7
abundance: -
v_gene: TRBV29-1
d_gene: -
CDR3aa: CSVTASYEQYF
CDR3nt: TGCAGCGTTACAGCTTCATACGAGCAGTACTTC

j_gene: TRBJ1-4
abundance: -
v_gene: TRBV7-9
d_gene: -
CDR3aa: CASSTYSRPNPTNEKLFF
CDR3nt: TGTGCCAGCAGCACTTACTCTCGACCGAATCCAACTAATGAAAAACTGTTTTTT

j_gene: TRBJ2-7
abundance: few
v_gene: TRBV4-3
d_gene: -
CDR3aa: CASSQEFSVFRQSSYEQYF
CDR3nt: TGCGCCAGCAGCCAAGAATTTTCAGTCTTTCGCCAGAGCTCCTACGAGCAGTACTTC

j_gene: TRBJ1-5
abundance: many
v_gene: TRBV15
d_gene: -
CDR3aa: CAGEQPGPVSNQPQHF
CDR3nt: TGTGCCGGAGAGCAGCCCGGCCCCGTTAGCAATCAGCCCCAGCATTTT

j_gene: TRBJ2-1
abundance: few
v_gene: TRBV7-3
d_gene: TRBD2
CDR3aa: CASSLIRRERPNEQFF
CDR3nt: TGTGCCAGCAGCTTAATACGGCGGGAGCGGCCCAATGAGCAGTTCTTC

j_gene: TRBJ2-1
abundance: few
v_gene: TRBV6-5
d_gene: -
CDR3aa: CASSYETGPSNEQFF
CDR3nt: TGTGCCAGCAGTTACGAAACCGGACCGAGTAATGAGCAGTTCTTC

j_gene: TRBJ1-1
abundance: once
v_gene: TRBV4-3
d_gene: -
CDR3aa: CASSSGGWTEAFF
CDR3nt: TGCGCCAGCAGCTCTGGCGGTTGGACTGAAGCTTTCTTT

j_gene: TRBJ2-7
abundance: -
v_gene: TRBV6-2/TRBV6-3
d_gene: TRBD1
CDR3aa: CASSGQGPSEQYF
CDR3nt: TGTGCCAGCAGTGGACAGGGCCCCTCCGAGCAGTACTTC

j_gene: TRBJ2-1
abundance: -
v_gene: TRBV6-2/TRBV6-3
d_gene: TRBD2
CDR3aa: CASSQDGVAGGHEQFF
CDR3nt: TGTGCCAGCAGCCAAGATGGAGTAGCGGGAGGACATGAGCAGTTCTTC

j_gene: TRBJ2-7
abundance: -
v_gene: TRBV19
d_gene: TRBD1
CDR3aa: CATWKGQGTYEQYF
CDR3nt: TGTGCCACTTGGAAGGGACAGGGGACCTACGAGCAGTACTTC

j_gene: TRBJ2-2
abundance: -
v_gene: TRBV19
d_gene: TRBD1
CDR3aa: CASSPQWTGAGELFF
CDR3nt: TGTGCCAGTAGTCCGCAGTGGACAGGGGCCGGGGAGCTGTTTTTT

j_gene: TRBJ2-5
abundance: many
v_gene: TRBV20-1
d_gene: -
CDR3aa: CSARDEGETQYF
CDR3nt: TGCAGTGCTAGAGATGAGGGAGAGACCCAGTACTTC

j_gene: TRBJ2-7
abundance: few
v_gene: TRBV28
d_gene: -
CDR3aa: CASSLIPNSSYEQYF
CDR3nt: TGTGCCAGCAGTTTAATCCCAAACAGCTCCTACGAGCAGTACTTC

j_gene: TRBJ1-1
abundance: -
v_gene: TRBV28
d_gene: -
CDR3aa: CASSLADSSGTEAFF
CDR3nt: TGTGCCAGCAGTTTAGCAGACTCTTCGGGCACTGAAGCTTTCTTT

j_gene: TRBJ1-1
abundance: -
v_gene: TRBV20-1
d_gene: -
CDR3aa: CSAAGGSREAFF
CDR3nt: TGCAGTGCCGCCGGAGGGAGCCGTGAAGCTTTCTTT